This is a list of T cell receptor beta chains from one sample in a study of blood T cell repertoires in COVID-19. The method was immunoSEQ multiplex PCR; TCRdb's version includes in-frame clones alone and lacks a portion of them. The sample includes 65,000 to 95,000 clones, roughly nine tenths of them seen just once. The sample taken for sequencing was peripheral blood. The source is a man between 45 and 60 years old with COVID-19, enrolled during active disease. Both conserved end residues are part of each CDR3. Fields, in order: J gene, V gene, CDR3 length, CDR3 protein.

TRBJ2-2 TRBV15 19 CATSRGLGLAGDGVGELFF
TRBJ2-5 TRBV5-5 16 CASSLEGAGGVETQYF
TRBJ2-3 TRBV24-1 13 CAAQGGRTDTQYF
TRBJ1-4 TRBV11-2 14 CASSLDPFSEKLFF
TRBJ2-1 TRBV5-4 15 CASSTTSGTYNEQFF
TRBJ2-5 TRBV2 17 CASISASGSFRPETQYF
TRBJ2-3 TRBV6-6 17 CASSLTGVGLSTDTQYF
TRBJ1-6 TRBV19 13 CASTFGEAAPLHF
TRBJ2-3 TRBV3-1/TRBV3-2 16 CASSPIGQGSTDTQYF
TRBJ2-7 TRBV6-2/TRBV6-3 14 CASSALQGIYEQYF
TRBJ1-5 TRBV19 13 CASSRQIPQPQHF
TRBJ2-1 TRBV7-6 13 CASSLASGNEQFF
TRBJ1-1 TRBV19 12 CASSPEQGEAFF
TRBJ1-2 TRBV6-5 13 CASRSPGAYGYTF